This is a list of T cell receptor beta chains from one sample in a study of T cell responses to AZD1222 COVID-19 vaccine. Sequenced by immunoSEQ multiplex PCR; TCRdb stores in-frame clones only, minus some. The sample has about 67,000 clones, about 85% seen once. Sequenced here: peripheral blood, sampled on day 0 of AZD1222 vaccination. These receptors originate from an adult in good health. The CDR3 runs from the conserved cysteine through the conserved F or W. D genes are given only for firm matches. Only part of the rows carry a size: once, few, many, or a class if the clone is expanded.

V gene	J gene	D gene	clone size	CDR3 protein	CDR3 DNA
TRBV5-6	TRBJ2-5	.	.	CASSPFTGLDGETQYF	TGTGCCAGCAGCCCCTTCACAGGGCTCGACGGGGAGACCCAGTACTTC
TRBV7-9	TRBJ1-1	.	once	CASSRGAANTEAFF	TGTGCCAGCAGCCGAGGGGCAGCGAACACTGAAGCTTTCTTT
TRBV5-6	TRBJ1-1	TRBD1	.	CASSLWTGGSGTEAFF	TGTGCCAGCAGCTTGTGGACAGGGGGCTCTGGGACTGAAGCTTTCTTT
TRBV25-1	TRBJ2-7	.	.	CASSYEGPYEQYF	TGTGCCAGCAGTTATGAGGGACCCTACGAGCAGTACTTC
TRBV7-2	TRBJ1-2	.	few	CASSPRTTGSYGYTF	TGTGCCAGCAGCCCCAGGACGACAGGTTCCTATGGCTACACCTTC
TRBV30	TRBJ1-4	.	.	CAWSVNGGTNEKLFF	TGTGCCTGGAGCGTAAACGGGGGAACTAATGAAAAACTGTTTTTT
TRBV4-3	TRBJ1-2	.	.	CASSQERGSALYGYTF	TGCGCCAGCAGCCAAGAGCGGGGATCCGCTCTGTATGGCTACACCTTC
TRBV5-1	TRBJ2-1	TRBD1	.	CASSRRTGLNEQFF	TGCGCCAGCAGCCGAAGGACAGGGTTGAATGAGCAGTTCTTC
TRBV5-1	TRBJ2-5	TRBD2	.	CASSAGDDWEETQYF	TGCGCCAGCAGCGCGGGGGACGACTGGGAAGAGACCCAGTACTTC
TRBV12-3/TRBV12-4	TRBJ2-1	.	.	CASSSPRGEQFF	TGTGCCAGCAGTTCACCCAGGGGTGAGCAGTTCTTC
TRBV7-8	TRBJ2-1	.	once	CASSRTRNEQFF	TGTGCCAGCAGTCGAACCAGGAATGAGCAGTTCTTC
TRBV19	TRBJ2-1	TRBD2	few	CASSIIAGVVNEQFF	TGTGCCAGTAGTATAATAGCGGGAGTTGTCAATGAGCAGTTCTTC
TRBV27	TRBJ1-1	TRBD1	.	CASSLDRVGTEAFF	TGTGCCAGCAGTTTAGACAGGGTAGGAACTGAAGCTTTCTTT
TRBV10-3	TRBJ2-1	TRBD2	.	CAIRVAGGTYNEQFF	TGTGCCATCAGGGTAGCGGGAGGTACCTACAATGAGCAGTTCTTC
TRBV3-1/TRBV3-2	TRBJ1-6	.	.	CASSQINGPPYNSPLHF	TGTGCCAGCAGCCAGATTAACGGGCCTCCTTATAATTCACCCCTCCACTTT
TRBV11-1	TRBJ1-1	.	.	CASAFQGRGTEAFF	TGTGCCAGCGCATTCCAGGGGCGAGGCACTGAAGCTTTCTTT
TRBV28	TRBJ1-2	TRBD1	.	CASMRGTGTSYGYTF	TGTGCCAGCATGCGTGGGACAGGGACTTCGTATGGCTACACCTTC
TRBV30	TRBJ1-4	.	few	CAWSAQGTLNEKLFF	TGTGCCTGGAGTGCGCAGGGTACCCTTAATGAAAAACTGTTTTTT
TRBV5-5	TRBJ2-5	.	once	CASSLLISEETQYF	TGTGCCAGCAGCTTGCTAATTAGCGAGGAGACCCAGTACTTC
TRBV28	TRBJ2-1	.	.	CASSRQDFEQFF	TGTGCCAGCAGTCGACAGGATTTTGAGCAGTTCTTC
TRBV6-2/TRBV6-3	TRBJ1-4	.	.	CASSWAQANEKLFF	TGTGCCAGCAGTTGGGCTCAAGCTAATGAAAAACTGTTTTTT
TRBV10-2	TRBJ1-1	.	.	CASTPDGGAWGNTEAFF	TGCGCCAGCACCCCGGACGGGGGGGCGTGGGGCAACACTGAAGCTTTCTTT
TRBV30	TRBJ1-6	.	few	CAVYMLGQYNSPLHF	TGCGCCGTCTACATGTTGGGACAATATAATTCACCCCTCCACTTT
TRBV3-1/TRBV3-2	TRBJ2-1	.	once	CASSQGWGRDEQFF	TGTGCCAGCAGCCAAGGGTGGGGCAGAGACGAGCAGTTCTTC
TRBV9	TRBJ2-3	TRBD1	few	CASSSSGQHTDTQYF	TGTGCCAGCAGCAGCTCGGGACAGCACACAGATACGCAGTATTTT
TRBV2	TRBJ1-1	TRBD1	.	CASSEAPTGRVNTEAFF	TGTGCCAGCAGTGAAGCCCCGACAGGGAGGGTGAACACTGAAGCTTTCTTT
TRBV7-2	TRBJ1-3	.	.	CASSLVGRPHQPGNTIYF	TGTGCCAGCAGCTTAGTCGGCAGGCCCCACCAGCCTGGAAACACCATATATTTT
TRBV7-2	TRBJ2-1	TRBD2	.	CAGSLEGTSGYNEQFF	TGTGCCGGCAGCTTAGAAGGGACTAGCGGATACAATGAGCAGTTCTTC
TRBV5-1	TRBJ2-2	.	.	CASSRGGNTGELFF	TGCGCCAGCAGCCGGGGAGGAAACACCGGGGAGCTGTTTTTT
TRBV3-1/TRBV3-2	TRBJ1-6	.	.	CASSQGTRNSPLHF	TGTGCCAGCAGCCAGGGGACCCGAAATTCACCCCTCCACTTT
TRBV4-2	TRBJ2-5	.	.	CASSQRGRVIEETQYF	TGTGCCAGCAGCCAACGGGGCCGTGTGATAGAAGAGACCCAGTACTTC
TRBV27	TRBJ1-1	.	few	CASSFPPMFF	TGTGCCAGCAGTTTCCCCCCTATGTTCTTT
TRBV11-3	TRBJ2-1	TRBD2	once	CASSLEGRLAGNEQFF	TGTGCCAGCAGCTTAGAGGGCCGACTAGCGGGCAATGAGCAGTTCTTC
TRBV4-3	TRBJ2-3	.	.	CASSQGVADTQYF	TGCGCCAGCAGCCAGGGGGTAGCAGATACGCAGTATTTT
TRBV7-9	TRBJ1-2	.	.	CASSHREGQTHYGYTF	TGTGCCAGCAGCCACAGGGAAGGACAGACTCACTATGGCTACACCTTC
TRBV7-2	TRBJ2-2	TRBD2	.	CASRPSGGGPGELFF	TGTGCCAGCCGTCCTAGCGGGGGCGGACCCGGGGAGCTGTTTTTT
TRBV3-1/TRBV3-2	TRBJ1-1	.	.	CASSRDGGLNTEAFF	TGTGCCAGCAGCCGGGACGGTGGATTGAACACTGAAGCTTTCTTT
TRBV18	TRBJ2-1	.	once	CASSLEGGLHEQFF	TGTGCCAGCTCACTCGAAGGGGGGCTGCATGAGCAGTTCTTC
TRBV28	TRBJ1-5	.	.	CASNMTPYQPQHF	TGTGCCAGCAACATGACACCCTATCAGCCCCAGCATTTT
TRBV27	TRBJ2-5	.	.	CASSSGTLGAETQYF	TGTGCCAGCAGCTCGGGGACTTTGGGGGCAGAGACCCAGTACTTC
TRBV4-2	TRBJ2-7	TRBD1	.	CASSQEGGRGRYEQYF	TGTGCCAGCAGCCAAGAAGGGGGCAGGGGAAGGTACGAGCAGTACTTC
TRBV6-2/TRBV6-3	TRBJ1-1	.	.	CASSSRWFGTEAFF	TGTGCCAGCAGTTCAAGGTGGTTTGGCACTGAAGCTTTCTTT